These T cell receptor beta chains were read from a single sample in a study of cytomegalovirus exposure and HLA in healthy donors. The protocol was immunoSEQ multiplex PCR, while the TCRdb copy is restricted to in-frame clones and leaves out a portion. The sample carries 200,000 or so clones, about 80% recorded once. Material for sequencing was PBMCs. The receptors come from a man aged 18 to 30 in good health and CMV-seropositive. Each CDR3 is given with its conserved first and last residue. A D gene is named only where the DNA matches it firmly. Some rows have no size entry. The others give once, few or many, or a class for an expanded clone.

cdr3_nt cdr3_aa clone_size j_call v_call d_call
TGTGCCAGCTCACCCATACGGGGGGCCGGGAACTATGGCTACACCTTC CASSPIRGAGNYGYTF NA TRBJ1-2 TRBV18 NA
TGTGCCAGCAGCCAAGAGGTTCTCAGGGACTATGGCTACACCTTC CASSQEVLRDYGYTF NA TRBJ1-2 TRBV4-2 NA
TGTGCCAGCAGTTTATACCCGGGCCCGGGGGGCGAGCAGTACTTC CASSLYPGPGGEQYF NA TRBJ2-7 TRBV27 TRBD2
TGTGCCAGCTCACCCTGGGAGGAGTTCCAAGAGACCCAGTACTTC CASSPWEEFQETQYF NA TRBJ2-5 TRBV18 NA
TGTGCCAGCAGTCTATACTCCTACAATGAGCAGTTCTTC CASSLYSYNEQFF NA TRBJ2-1 TRBV6-1 NA
TGTGCCATCAGGTCCGGGGGAAGCGCTTCTCCTGAAGCTTTCTTT CAIRSGGSASPEAFF once TRBJ1-1 TRBV10-3 NA
TGTGCCACCAGCGCACTAGCGGGAGCAATGGGTGGGACCCAGTACTTC CATSALAGAMGGTQYF few TRBJ2-5 TRBV15 TRBD2
TGTGCCAGCAGTTTCGACACAAATCAGCCCCAGCATTTT CASSFDTNQPQHF NA TRBJ1-5 TRBV27 NA
TGTGCCAGCAACCGCCGGCCCACCCGGGGATTCAATGAAAAACTGTTTTTT CASNRRPTRGFNEKLFF NA TRBJ1-4 TRBV28 NA
TGCGCCAGCAGCTTGGCGGTAGCGGGTGGTGAGCAGTTCTTC CASSLAVAGGEQFF NA TRBJ2-1 TRBV5-1 TRBD2
TGCGCCAGTAAGGATCTCCCCGGAGGCACCGGGGAGCTGTTTTTT CASKDLPGGTGELFF NA TRBJ2-2 TRBV5-1 NA
TGTGCCAGCAGCCAAGTCGGGAGGAGGGGAGGCACCGGGGAGCTGTTTTTT CASSQVGRRGGTGELFF NA TRBJ2-2 TRBV14 TRBD2
TGTGCCATCAGTGTCGGACAGGGCCCCCTCAATGAGCAGTTCTTC CAISVGQGPLNEQFF NA TRBJ2-1 TRBV10-3 TRBD1
TGTGCCAGCAGCTTAAACGGGAGGGCCCAAGAGACCCAGTACTTC CASSLNGRAQETQYF NA TRBJ2-5 TRBV7-3 TRBD2
TGCGCCAGCAGCCAAGATCCGGGGGGGGAAAGTAATGGCTACACCTTC CASSQDPGGESNGYTF NA TRBJ1-2 TRBV4-3 NA
TGCGCCAGCAGTTTCGGGCTAGCGGGAGGGCCCGGGAATGAGCAGTTCTTC CASSFGLAGGPGNEQFF NA TRBJ2-1 TRBV5-1 TRBD2
TGCAGCGTTGGGGCAGGGGCCACAGATACGCAGTATTTT CSVGAGATDTQYF NA TRBJ2-3 TRBV29-1 NA